This T cell receptor beta chain is drawn from a study of blood T cells in healthy people across ages. This clonotype was counted many times. Next came a second PCR, run for about 6 to 12 cycles, which used a sample-barcoded 5' primer along with a J-beta primer mix. TCRdb passed the 5' RACE reads through MiXCR, listing each CDR3 protein once. The sample contains over 1,500,000 distinct CDR3 sequences, around 50% of which appear only once. A minimum of 7 million PBMCs was isolated per sample. Trimming left V 1 base short and J 2 bases short, with 11 bases between. Germline V gene data show CDR1 as SGHTA and CDR2 as FQGNSA. The CDR3 has 15 residues.

The chain carries TRBV7-2 and TRBJ2-5; possible D gene TRBD2, 6 bases. The sample comprised blood. The sequence derives from a woman in her forties in good health. The CDR3 loop is CASSLVPGVQETQYF. CDR3 nucleotide sequence: TGTGCCAGCAGCTTAGTACCGGGGGTACAAGAGACCCAGTACTTC.